This TCR beta chain stems from a study of blood T cell repertoires in COVID-19. Clones were sequenced by immunoSEQ multiplex PCR, and TCRdb holds only the in-frame ones, with some missing. The sample consists of just over 300,000 clones, approximately 90% of them appearing once. Cohort assignment relied on participant-reported clinical history. The recovered donors of Cohort 3 showed two negative PCRs, clearance, or symptom resolution. The TCR sequence derives from a young woman who had recovered from COVID-19. Sequenced material: PBMCs or T cells enriched from blood (not recorded which).

The CDR3 protein is CSVEDAGGWYGYTF. Written as DNA, the CDR3 is TGCAGCGTTGAAGATGCAGGGGGGTGGTATGGCTACACCTTC. This chain links TRBV29-1 with TRBJ1-2, with 7 bases lining up with TRBD1. The ends lost 0 bases at V and 5 bases at J; junction bases unmatched: 6. Germline CDR1 SQVTM, CDR2 ANQGSEA. This CDR3 is 14 amino acids long. The full variable domain, rest sourced from reference TRBV29-1 and TRBJ1-2, is SAVISQKPSRDICQRGTSLTIQCQVDSQVTMMFWYRQQPGQSLTLIATANQGSEATYESGFVIDKFPISRPNLTFSTLTVSNMSPEDSSIYLCSVEDAGGWYGYTFGSGTRLTVV.